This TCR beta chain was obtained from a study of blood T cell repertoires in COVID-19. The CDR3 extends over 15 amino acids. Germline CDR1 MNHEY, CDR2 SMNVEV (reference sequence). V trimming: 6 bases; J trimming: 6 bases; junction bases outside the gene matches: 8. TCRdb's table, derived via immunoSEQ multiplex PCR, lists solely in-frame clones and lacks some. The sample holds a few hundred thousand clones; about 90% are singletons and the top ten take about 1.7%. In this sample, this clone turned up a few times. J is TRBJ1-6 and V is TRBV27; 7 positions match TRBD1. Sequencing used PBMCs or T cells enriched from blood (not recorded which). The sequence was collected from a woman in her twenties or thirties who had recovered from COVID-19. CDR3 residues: CASRMTGPLNSPLHF. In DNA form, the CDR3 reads TGTGCCAGCAGGATGACAGGGCCCCTTAATTCACCCCTCCACTTT.